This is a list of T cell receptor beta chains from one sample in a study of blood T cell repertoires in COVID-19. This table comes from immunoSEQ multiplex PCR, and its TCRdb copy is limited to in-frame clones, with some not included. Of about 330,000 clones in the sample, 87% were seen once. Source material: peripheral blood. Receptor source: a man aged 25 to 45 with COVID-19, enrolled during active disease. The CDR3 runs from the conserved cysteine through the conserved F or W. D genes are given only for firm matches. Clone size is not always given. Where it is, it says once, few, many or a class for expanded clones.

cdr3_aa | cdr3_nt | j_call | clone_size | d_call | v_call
CAWSPGTLTTDTQYF | TGTGCCTGGAGCCCCGGGACACTAACCACAGATACGCAGTATTTT | TRBJ2-3 | . | . | TRBV30
CASSFVNSPLHF | TGTGCCAGCAGCTTCGTAAATTCACCCCTCCACTTT | TRBJ1-6 | . | . | TRBV11-2
CASSGLQESSYNSPLHF | TGTGCCAGCAGTGGCCTACAGGAAAGCTCCTATAATTCACCCCTCCACTTT | TRBJ1-6 | . | . | TRBV25-1
CASSFSGGVYEQYF | TGCGCCAGCAGCTTTAGCGGGGGCGTCTACGAGCAGTACTTC | TRBJ2-7 | . | TRBD2 | TRBV5-1
CASRDREFYEQYF | TGTGCCAGCAGGGACAGGGAGTTCTACGAGCAGTACTTC | TRBJ2-7 | . | TRBD1 | TRBV6-6
CASSPEGGQGAVEQYF | TGTGCCAGCAGCCCCGAAGGGGGACAGGGGGCGGTCGAGCAGTACTTC | TRBJ2-7 | . | TRBD1 | TRBV9
CASSLVIGGGYNSPLHF | TGTGCCAGCAGCTTAGTTATAGGGGGCGGATATAATTCACCCCTCCACTTT | TRBJ1-6 | . | TRBD1 | TRBV7-8
CASSYADINYGYTF | TGTGCCAGCAGTTATGCGGACATTAACTATGGCTACACCTTC | TRBJ1-2 | . | . | TRBV28
CASSEDIAYEQYF | TGTGCCAGTAGTGAAGACATCGCCTACGAGCAGTACTTC | TRBJ2-7 | . | . | TRBV19
CASSQASRGLTDTQYF | TGCGCCAGCAGCCAAGCGTCGCGGGGGCTCACAGATACGCAGTATTTT | TRBJ2-3 | once | . | TRBV4-3
CSASSRGRSNSYNEQFF | TGCAGTGCTAGTTCCCGCGGGAGGTCCAACTCCTACAATGAGCAGTTCTTC | TRBJ2-1 | . | TRBD2 | TRBV20-1
CASSYEGTGGTEAFF | TGTGCCAGCAGTTACGAGGGGACAGGGGGCACTGAAGCTTTCTTT | TRBJ1-1 | once | TRBD1 | TRBV6-5
CASSLYAFGTEAFF | TGTGCCAGCAGTTTATATGCCTTCGGCACTGAAGCTTTCTTT | TRBJ1-1 | . | . | TRBV28
CASSLAGGEQFF | TGTGCCAGCAGTTTAGCAGGAGGTGAGCAGTTCTTC | TRBJ2-1 | . | . | TRBV12-3/TRBV12-4
CASRGQGAYGNQPQHF | TGTGCCAGCAGGGGACAGGGGGCTTATGGCAATCAGCCCCAGCATTTT | TRBJ1-5 | few | TRBD1 | TRBV6-6